This entry is about one T cell receptor beta chain. The data were obtained in a study of blood T cell repertoires in COVID-19. The CDR3 length is 15 residues. Germline CDR1 and CDR2: MGHRA and YSYEKL. V trimming: 3 bases; J trimming: 3 bases; junction bases outside the gene matches: 7. In the source study's methods: It was from reference gene primer amplification that nucleated cell counts were estimated. The method was immunoSEQ multiplex PCR; TCRdb's version includes in-frame clones alone and lacks a portion of them. V and J calls and clone size are those listed in that table; D and trimming were worked out from the DNA. Among 390,000 or so clones listed, around nine tenths were seen once. Individuals aged roughly 18 to 95 years were recruited from about two dozen US areas. Clinical histories supplied by participants themselves formed the basis of cohort assignment. Resolution of symptoms, clearance, or two negative PCRs was present in recovered Cohort 3 donors.

The sequencing input was PBMCs or T cells enriched from blood (not recorded which). The rearrangement uses TRBV4-1 and TRBJ1-1, with 7 positions matching TRBD1. The receptor was derived from a woman aged 50 to 60 who had recovered from COVID-19. In nucleotides, the CDR3 is TGCGCCAGCAGCCAGACAAGAACAGGGGACACTGAAGCTTTCTTT. This encodes CASSQTRTGDTEAFF.